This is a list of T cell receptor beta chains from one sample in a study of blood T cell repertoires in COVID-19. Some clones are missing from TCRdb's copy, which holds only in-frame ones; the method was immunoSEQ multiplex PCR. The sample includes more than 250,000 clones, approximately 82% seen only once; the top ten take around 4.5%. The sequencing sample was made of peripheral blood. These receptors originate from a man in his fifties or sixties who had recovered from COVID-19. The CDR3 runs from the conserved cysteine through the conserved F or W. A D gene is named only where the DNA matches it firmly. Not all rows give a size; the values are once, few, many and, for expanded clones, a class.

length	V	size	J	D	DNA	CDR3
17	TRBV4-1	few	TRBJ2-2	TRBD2	TGCGCCAGCAGCCTCCGGACTAGCGGGAGGAACACCGGGGAGCTGTTTTTT	CASSLRTSGRNTGELFF
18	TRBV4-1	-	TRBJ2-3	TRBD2	TGCGCCAGCAGCCAAGATTGGTCAGGACTAGCGGACACAGATACGCAGTATTTT	CASSQDWSGLADTDTQYF
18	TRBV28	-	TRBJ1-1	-	TGTGCCAGCAGTTCAAACCTCGGACTGGGGTTGGGGAACACTGAAGCTTTCTTT	CASSSNLGLGLGNTEAFF
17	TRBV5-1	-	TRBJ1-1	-	TGCGCCAGCAGCTCGGGACTCCACTGGGGGATGAACACTGAAGCTTTCTTT	CASSSGLHWGMNTEAFF
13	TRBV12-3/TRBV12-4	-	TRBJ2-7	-	TGTGCCAGCAGATACAGGAGCTCCTACGAGCAGTACTTC	CASRYRSSYEQYF
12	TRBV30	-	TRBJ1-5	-	TGTGCCTGGAGTTTATTCGGTCCGCCCCAGCATTTT	CAWSLFGPPQHF
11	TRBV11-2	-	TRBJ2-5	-	TGTGCCAGCACCCCCGCGGAGACCCAGTACTTC	CASTPAETQYF
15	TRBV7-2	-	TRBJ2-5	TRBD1	TGTGCCAGCAGCCCAGGGACAGCCCCTTCGGGGACCCAGTACTTC	CASSPGTAPSGTQYF
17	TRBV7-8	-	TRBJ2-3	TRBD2	TGTGCCAGCAGCTCACGACTAGCGGGTACTAGCACAGATACGCAGTATTTT	CASSSRLAGTSTDTQYF
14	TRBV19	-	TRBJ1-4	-	TGTGCCAGTAGAAGTCAGACAACTAATGAAAAACTGTTTTTT	CASRSQTTNEKLFF
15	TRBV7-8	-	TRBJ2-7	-	TGTGCCAGCAGCGAAAAGACAGGACACTACTACGAGCAGTACTTC	CASSEKTGHYYEQYF
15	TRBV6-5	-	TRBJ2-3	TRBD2	TGTGCCAGCAGCCTACTAGCGGGAGACACAGATACGCAGTATTTT	CASSLLAGDTDTQYF
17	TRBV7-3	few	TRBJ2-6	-	TGTGCCAGCAGCCTCATTGGTACCAGCTCTGGGGCCAACGTCCTGACTTTC	CASSLIGTSSGANVLTF
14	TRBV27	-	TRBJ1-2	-	TGTGCCAGCAGTTTCTCCGGGAAGGGGGATGGCTACACCTTC	CASSFSGKGDGYTF
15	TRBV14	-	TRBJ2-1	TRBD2	TGTGCCAGCAGCCAAGCTAGCGGGACATACAATGAGCAGTTCTTC	CASSQASGTYNEQFF
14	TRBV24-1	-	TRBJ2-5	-	TGTGCCACCTTCTCCCCCGGGAGCCAAGAGACCCAGTACTTC	CATFSPGSQETQYF
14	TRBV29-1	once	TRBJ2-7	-	TGCAGCGTTGACGTAGGGGGACCGCCCTACGAGCAGTACTTC	CSVDVGGPPYEQYF
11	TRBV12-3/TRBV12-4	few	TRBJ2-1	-	TGTGCCAGCAGTCCTTTATATGAGCAGTTCTTC	CASSPLYEQFF
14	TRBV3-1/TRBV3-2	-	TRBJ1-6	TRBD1	TGTGCCAGCAGCCTACGGACAGGGGGTTCACCCCTCCACTTT	CASSLRTGGSPLHF
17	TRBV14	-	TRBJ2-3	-	TGTGCCAGCAGCCAAGTGGGGATAGCGGCGGGCAGGGATACGCAGTATTTT	CASSQVGIAAGRDTQYF
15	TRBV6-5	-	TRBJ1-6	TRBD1	TGTGCCAGCAGTCGACGAGGGGGCACTCCTTCACCCCTCCACTTT	CASSRRGGTPSPLHF
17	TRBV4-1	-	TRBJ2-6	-	TGCGCCAGCAGCCAAGATGTTCGAGGGACTGGGGCCAACGTCCTGACTTTC	CASSQDVRGTGANVLTF
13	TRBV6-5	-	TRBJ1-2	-	TGTGCCAGCAGTCCACTCGGGGTTGATGGCTACACCTTC	CASSPLGVDGYTF
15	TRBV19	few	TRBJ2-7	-	TGTGCCAGTATGATATCGGACAAGCCCCCCTACGAGCAGTACTTC	CASMISDKPPYEQYF
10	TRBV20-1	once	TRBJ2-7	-	TGCAGTGCTAGTTCGGGGGAGCAGTACTTC	CSASSGEQYF
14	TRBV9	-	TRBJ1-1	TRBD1	TGTGCCAGCAGCACCCGACAGGGGAACACTGAAGCTTTCTTT	CASSTRQGNTEAFF